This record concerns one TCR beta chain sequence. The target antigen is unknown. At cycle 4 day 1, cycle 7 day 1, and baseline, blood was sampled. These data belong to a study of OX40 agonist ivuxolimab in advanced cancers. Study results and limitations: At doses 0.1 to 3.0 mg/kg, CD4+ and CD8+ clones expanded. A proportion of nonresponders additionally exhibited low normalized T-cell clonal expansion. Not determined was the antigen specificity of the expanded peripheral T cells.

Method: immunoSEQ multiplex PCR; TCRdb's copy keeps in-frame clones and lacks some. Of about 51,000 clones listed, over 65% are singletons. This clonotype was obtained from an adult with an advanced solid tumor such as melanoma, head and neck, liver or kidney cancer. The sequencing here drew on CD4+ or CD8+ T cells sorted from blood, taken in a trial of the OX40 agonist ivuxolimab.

The CDR3 spells CASSLGGTSSYNEQFF. Written as DNA, the CDR3 is TGTGCCAGCAGCCTGGGCGGGACTTCTTCCTACAATGAGCAGTTCTTC. The chain couples TRBV5-4 to TRBJ2-1, with D possibly matching TRBD2 (6 bases). The CDR3 consists of 16 residues. The germline gives CDR1 SGHNT, CDR2 YYREEE (reference sequence). Trimming removed 4 bases at V and 1 base at J, with 15 bases between.